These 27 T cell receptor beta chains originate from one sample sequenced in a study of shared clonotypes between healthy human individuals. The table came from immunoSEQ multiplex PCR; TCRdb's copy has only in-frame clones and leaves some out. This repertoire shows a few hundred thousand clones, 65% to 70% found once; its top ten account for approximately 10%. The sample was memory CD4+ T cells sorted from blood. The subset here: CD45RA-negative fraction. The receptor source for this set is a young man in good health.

In DNA, the CDR3 is TGTGCCAGCAGTGTAGATAGCGGGAGGATATACAATGAGCAGTTCTTC. Translated, it gives CASSVDSGRIYNEQFF. The genes are TRBV6-4 and TRBJ2-1; TRBD2 matches 10 bases. The CDR3 totals 16 residues. V gave up 4 bases and J gave up 4 bases; unmatched junction bases: 7. Germline V CDR1 and CDR2: MRHNA, SNTAGT.

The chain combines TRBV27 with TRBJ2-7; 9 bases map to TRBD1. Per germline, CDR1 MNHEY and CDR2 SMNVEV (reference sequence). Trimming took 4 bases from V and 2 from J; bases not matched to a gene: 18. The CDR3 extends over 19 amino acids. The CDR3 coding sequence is TGTGCCAGCAGTTCCCGCCCACCATTTTCGGGACAGGGAACCTACGAGCAGTACTTC. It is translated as CASSSRPPFSGQGTYEQYF.

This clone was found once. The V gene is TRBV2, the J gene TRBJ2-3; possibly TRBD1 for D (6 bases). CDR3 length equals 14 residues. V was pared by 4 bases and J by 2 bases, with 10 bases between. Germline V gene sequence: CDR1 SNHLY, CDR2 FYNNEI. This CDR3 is CASSVNRDTDTQYF. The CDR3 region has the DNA TGTGCCAGCAGTGTTAACAGGGACACAGATACGCAGTATTTT.

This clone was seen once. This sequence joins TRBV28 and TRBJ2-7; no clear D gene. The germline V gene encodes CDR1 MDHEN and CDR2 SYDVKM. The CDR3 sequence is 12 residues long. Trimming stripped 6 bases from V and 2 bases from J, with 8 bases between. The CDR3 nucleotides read TGTGCCAGCAGGATGGGGACCTACGAGCAGTACTTC. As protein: CASRMGTYEQYF. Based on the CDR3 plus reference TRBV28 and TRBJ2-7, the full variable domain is DVKVTQSSRYLVKRTGEKVFLECVQDMDHENMFWYRQDPGLGLRLIYFSYDVKMKEKGDIPEGYSVSREKKERFSLILESASTNQTSMYLCASRMGTYEQYFGPGTRLTVT.

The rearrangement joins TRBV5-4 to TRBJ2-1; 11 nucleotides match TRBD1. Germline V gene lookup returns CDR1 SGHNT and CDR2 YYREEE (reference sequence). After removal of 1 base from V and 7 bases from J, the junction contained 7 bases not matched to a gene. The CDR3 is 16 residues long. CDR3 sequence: CASSLNLDRGQNEQFF. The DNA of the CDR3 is TGTGCCAGCAGCTTGAATCTGGACAGGGGGCAGAATGAGCAGTTCTTC.

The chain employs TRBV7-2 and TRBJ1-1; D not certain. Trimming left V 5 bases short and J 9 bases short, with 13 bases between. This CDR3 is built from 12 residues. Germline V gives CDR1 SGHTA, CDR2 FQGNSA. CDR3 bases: TGTGCCAGCAGCCCCTTGGGGAGACAAGCTTTCTTT. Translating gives CASSPLGRQAFF. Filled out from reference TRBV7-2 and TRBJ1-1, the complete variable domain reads GAGVSQSPSNKVTEKGKDVELRCDPISGHTALYWYRQSLGQGLEFLIYFQGNSAPDKSGLPSDRFSAERTGGSVSTLTIQRTQQEDSAVYLCASSPLGRQAFFGQGTRLTVV.

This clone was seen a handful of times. The CDR3 region has the DNA TGTGCCAGCAGTTTGTTCCGAGATACGCAGTATTTT. This sequence encodes CASSLFRDTQYF. V is TRBV28 and J is TRBJ2-3; D is undetermined. This CDR3 contains 12 residues. V gave up 3 bases and J gave up 5 bases, with 6 bases separating them. Germline values: CDR1 MDHEN, CDR2 SYDVKM.

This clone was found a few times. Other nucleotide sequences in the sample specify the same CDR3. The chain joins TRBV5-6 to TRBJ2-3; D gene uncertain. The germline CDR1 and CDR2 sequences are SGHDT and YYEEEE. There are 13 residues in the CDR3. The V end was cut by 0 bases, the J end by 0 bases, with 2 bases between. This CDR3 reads CASSLGSTDTQYF. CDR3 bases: TGTGCCAGCAGCTTGGGCAGCACAGATACGCAGTATTTT.

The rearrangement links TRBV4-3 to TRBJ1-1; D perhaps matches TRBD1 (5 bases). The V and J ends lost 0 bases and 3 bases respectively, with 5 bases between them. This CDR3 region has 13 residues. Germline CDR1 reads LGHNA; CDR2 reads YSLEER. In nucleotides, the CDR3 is TGCGCCAGCAGCCAAGAAGGGGACACTGAAGCTTTCTTT. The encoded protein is CASSQEGDTEAFF.

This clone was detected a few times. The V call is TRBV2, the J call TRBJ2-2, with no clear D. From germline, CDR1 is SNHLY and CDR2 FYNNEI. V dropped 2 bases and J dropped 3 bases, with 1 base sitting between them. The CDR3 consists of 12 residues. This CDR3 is CASSEHTGELFF. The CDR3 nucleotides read TGTGCCAGCAGTGAACACACCGGGGAGCTGTTTTTT.

For the CDR3, the DNA is TGTGCCAGCTCACCTGGAAGACTTTCCTACAATGAGCAGTTCTTC. Translating gives CASSPGRLSYNEQFF. The rearrangement uses TRBV18 and TRBJ2-1; D gene uncertain. Looked up from germline, CDR1 is KGHSH and CDR2 is LQKENI. The CDR3 consists of 15 residues. V was pared by 3 bases and J by 1 base, with 10 bases between. The full variable domain, completed using reference TRBV18 and TRBJ2-1, is NAGVMQNPRHLVRRRGQEARLRCSPMKGHSHVYWYRQLPEEGLKFMVYLQKENIIDESGMPKERFSAEFPKEGPSILRIQQVVRGDSAAYFCASSPGRLSYNEQFFGPGTRLTVL.

The DNA for the CDR3 is TGTGCCAGCAGTTTATCCGTAGCGGGAGAGGCAAACATTCAGTACTTC. This codes for CASSLSVAGEANIQYF. The chain has TRBV28 and TRBJ2-4; TRBD2 aligns across 9 bases. The CDR3 consists of 16 residues. The germline V gene encodes CDR1 MDHEN and CDR2 SYDVKM. After removal of 1 base from V and 6 bases from J, the junction contained 7 bases not matched to a gene.

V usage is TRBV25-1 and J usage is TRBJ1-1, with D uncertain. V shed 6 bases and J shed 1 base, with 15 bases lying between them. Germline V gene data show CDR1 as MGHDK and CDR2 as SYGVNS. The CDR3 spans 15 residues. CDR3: CASRDRSYANTEAFF. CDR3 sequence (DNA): TGTGCCAGCAGGGACCGCAGTTACGCGAACACTGAAGCTTTCTTT.

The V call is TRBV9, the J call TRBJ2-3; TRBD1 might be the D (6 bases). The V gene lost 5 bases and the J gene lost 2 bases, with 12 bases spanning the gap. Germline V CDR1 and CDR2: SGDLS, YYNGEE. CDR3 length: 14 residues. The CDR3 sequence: CASSRDNPTDTQYF. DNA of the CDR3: TGTGCCAGCAGTAGGGACAACCCCACAGATACGCAGTATTTT.

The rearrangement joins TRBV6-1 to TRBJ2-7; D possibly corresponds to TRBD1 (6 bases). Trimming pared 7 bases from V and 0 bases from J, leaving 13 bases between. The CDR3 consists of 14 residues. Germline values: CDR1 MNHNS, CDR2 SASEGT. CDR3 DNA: TGTGCCAGCACGGTGGGGGCGGGCTCCTACGAGCAGTACTTC. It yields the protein CASTVGAGSYEQYF.

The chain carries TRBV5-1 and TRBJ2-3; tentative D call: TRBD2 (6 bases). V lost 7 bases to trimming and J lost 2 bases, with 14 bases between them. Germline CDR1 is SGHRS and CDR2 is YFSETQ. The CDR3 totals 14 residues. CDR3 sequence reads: CASQSGPLTDTQYF. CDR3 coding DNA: TGCGCCAGCCAAAGCGGGCCCCTCACAGATACGCAGTATTTT.

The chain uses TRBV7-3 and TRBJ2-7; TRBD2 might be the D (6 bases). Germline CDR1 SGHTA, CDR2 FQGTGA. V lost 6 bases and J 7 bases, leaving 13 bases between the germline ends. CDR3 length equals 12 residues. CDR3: CASSSGQGEQYF. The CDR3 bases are TGTGCCAGCAGTAGCGGTCAGGGTGAGCAGTACTTC.

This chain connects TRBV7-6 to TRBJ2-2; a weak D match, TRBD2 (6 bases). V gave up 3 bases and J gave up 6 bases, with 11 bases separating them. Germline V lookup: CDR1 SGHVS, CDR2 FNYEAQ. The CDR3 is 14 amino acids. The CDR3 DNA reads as TGTGCCAGCAGCTTTGGCGGGAAGCCCGGGGAGCTGTTTTTT. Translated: CASSFGGKPGELFF.

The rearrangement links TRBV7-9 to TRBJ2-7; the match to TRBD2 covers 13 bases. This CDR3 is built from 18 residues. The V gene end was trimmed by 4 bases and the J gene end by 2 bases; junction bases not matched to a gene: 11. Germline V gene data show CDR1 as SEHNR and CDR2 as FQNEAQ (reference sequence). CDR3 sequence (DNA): TGTGCCAGCAGCTGGACCGGGACTAGCGGGAAAGATACCTACGAGCAGTACTTC. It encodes CASSWTGTSGKDTYEQYF.

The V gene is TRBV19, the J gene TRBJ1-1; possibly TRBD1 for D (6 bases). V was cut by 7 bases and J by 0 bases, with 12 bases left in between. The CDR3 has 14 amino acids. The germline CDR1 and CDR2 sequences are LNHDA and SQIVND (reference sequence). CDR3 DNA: TGTGCCAGTATTCGGACAGCTATGAACACTGAAGCTTTCTTT. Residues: CASIRTAMNTEAFF.

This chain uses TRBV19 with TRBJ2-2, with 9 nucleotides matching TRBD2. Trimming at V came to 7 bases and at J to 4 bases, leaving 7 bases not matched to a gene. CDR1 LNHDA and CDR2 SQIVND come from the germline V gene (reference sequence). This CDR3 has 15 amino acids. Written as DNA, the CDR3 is TGTGCCAGTAAGGTAGCGGGAGTCAGCACCGGGGAGCTGTTTTTT. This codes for CASKVAGVSTGELFF. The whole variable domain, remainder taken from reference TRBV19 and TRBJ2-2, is DGGITQSPKYLFRKEGQNVTLSCEQNLNHDAMYWYRQDPGQGLRLIYYSQIVNDFQKGDIAEGYSVSREKKESFPLTVTSAQKNPTAFYLCASKVAGVSTGELFFGEGSRLTVL.

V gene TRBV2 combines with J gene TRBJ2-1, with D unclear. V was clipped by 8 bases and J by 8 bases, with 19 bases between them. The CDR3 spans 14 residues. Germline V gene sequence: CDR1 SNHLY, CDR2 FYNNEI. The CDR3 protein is CASSGGGVHDEQFF. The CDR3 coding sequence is TGTGCCAGCTCCGGTGGTGGGGTTCACGATGAGCAGTTCTTC. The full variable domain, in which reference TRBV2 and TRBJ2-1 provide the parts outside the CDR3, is EPEVTQTPSHQVTQMGQEVILRCVPISNHLYFYWYRQILGQKVEFLVSFYNNEISEKSEIFDDQFSVERPDGSNFTLKIRSTKLEDSAMYFCASSGGGVHDEQFFGPGTRLTVL.

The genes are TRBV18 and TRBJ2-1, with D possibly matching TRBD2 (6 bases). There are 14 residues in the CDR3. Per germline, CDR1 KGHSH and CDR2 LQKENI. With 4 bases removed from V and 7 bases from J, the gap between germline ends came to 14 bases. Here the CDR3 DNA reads TGTGCCAGCTCACTTATCCGGGACTTAAATGAGCAGTTCTTC. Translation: CASSLIRDLNEQFF.

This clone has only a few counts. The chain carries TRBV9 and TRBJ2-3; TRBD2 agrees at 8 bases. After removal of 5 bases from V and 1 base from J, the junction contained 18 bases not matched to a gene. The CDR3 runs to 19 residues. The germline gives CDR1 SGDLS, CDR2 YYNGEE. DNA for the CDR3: TGTGCCAGCAGTAAAGGGCTCGGGAGGGTTGTAGCAGGCACAGATACGCAGTATTTT. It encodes CASSKGLGRVVAGTDTQYF.

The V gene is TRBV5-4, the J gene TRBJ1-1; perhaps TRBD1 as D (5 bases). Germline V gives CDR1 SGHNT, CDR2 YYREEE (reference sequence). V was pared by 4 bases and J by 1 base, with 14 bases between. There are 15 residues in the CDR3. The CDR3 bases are TGTGCCAGCAGCGAAAGGCCGGGGGGGAACACTGAAGCTTTCTTT. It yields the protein CASSERPGGNTEAFF.

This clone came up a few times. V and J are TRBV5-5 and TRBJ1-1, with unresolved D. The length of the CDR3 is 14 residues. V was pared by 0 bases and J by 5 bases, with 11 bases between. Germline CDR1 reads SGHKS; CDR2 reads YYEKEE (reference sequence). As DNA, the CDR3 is TGTGCCAGCAGCTTGGCAACAGTACAGACTGAAGCTTTCTTT. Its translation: CASSLATVQTEAFF.

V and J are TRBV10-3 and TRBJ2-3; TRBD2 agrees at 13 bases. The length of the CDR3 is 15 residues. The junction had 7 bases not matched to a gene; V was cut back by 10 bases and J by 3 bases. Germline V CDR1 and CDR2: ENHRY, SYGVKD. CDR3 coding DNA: TGTGCCACTCGACTAGCGGGAGGAGAGACAGATACGCAGTATTTT. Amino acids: CATRLAGGETDTQYF.